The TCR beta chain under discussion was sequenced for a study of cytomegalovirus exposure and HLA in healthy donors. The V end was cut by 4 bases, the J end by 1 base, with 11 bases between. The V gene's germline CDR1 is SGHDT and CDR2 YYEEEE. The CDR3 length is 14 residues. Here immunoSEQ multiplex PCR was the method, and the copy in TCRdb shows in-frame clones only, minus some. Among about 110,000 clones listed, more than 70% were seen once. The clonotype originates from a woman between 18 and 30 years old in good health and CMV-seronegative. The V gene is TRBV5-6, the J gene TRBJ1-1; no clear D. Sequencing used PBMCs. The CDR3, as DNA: TGTGCCAGCAGCAGAATCCCTACGAACACTGAAGCTTTCTTT. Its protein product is CASSRIPTNTEAFF.